The clone carrying this T cell receptor (beta chain) was counted ten times or more. This sample was included in a study of prognosis after radiotherapy for stage I lung cancer. At the level of the study: Participants consisted of stage I non-small cell lung cancer patients, who were enrolled between early 2018 and early 2019. Patients (around 13 men, a handful of women) were aged roughly 53 to 85, median about 70 years.

CDR3 of TCR beta was amplified from genomic DNA via a two-round multiplex PCR. Every TRBV and TRBJ gene had its own specific primer in first-round PCR. TCRdb reprocessed the multiplex PCR reads via MiXCR and lists one record per CDR3 protein. The table lists about 35,000 distinct CDR3 sequences, under 40% of them singletons. The sample was PBMCs, taken before or after stereotactic body radiation therapy (not recorded which). The receptor was isolated from a donor over 45 with non-small cell lung cancer.

The chain's CDR3 is CACGADSYEQYF. For the CDR3, the DNA is TGTGCCTGCGGGGCAGACTCCTACGAGCAGTACTTC. The chain uses TRBV30 and TRBJ2-7; the D gene could be TRBD1 or TRBD2 (5 bases each). CDR1 is GTSNPN, CDR2 SVGIG, per germline (reference sequence). The CDR3 is made up of 12 amino acids. Trimming took 6 bases from V and 0 from J, leaving 9 bases between them.